A selection of T cell receptor beta chains follows, all from one sample in a study of T cell responses to AZD1222 COVID-19 vaccine. Generated by immunoSEQ multiplex PCR, the TCRdb table keeps only in-frame clones and is missing some. The sample lists 100,000 to 150,000 clones, around nine tenths occurring once. The specimen was peripheral blood, collected on day 0 of AZD1222 vaccination. The receptors stem from an adult in good health. CDR3s include the opening cysteine and the closing phenylalanine or tryptophan. The D gene is left open where the match is weak. Part of the rows lack a size; the others show once, few, many or a class for expanded clones.

size	V	D	J	DNA	CDR3
.	TRBV7-8	TRBD1	TRBJ1-5	TGTGCCAGCACCCAGGGGGCGGGAAGCAATCAGCCCCAGCATTTT	CASTQGAGSNQPQHF
.	TRBV11-2	.	TRBJ1-1	TGTGCCAGCAGCTTGACAGAGGGGGCTGAAGCTTTCTTT	CASSLTEGAEAFF
.	TRBV7-9	TRBD1	TRBJ1-6	TGTGCCAGCAGCCCTTGGACAGGCCGGAATTCACCCCTCCACTTT	CASSPWTGRNSPLHF
.	TRBV15	.	TRBJ1-3	TGTGCCACCAGCAGAGATCCCGATGGGTCCGGAAACACCATATATTTT	CATSRDPDGSGNTIYF
.	TRBV19	.	TRBJ1-2	TGTGCCAGTAGTCCCCTTGGCGACAGGCTTAACTATGGCTACACCTTC	CASSPLGDRLNYGYTF
.	TRBV6-2/TRBV6-3	.	TRBJ1-1	TGTGCCAGCAGTCCCTCGTGGGGGAACACTGAAGCTTTCTTT	CASSPSWGNTEAFF
.	TRBV2	TRBD1	TRBJ2-7	TGTGCCAGCAGCCATCCGGGGACAGCCTACGAGCAGTACTTC	CASSHPGTAYEQYF
.	TRBV6-5	TRBD1	TRBJ2-3	TGTGCCAGCAGGACAGGGACAGATACGCAGTATTTT	CASRTGTDTQYF
.	TRBV27	.	TRBJ1-5	TGTGCCAGCAGTTTAAAACAGTCCAATCAGCCCCAGCATTTT	CASSLKQSNQPQHF
.	TRBV12-3/TRBV12-4	.	TRBJ1-1	TGTGCCAGCAGTTTAAGGCGTCGGACTGAAGCTTTCTTT	CASSLRRRTEAFF
.	TRBV6-2/TRBV6-3	.	TRBJ1-5	TGTGCCAGCAGTTCCCGGGGGCCGGGACGGGCGTTTGATCAGCCCCAGCATTTT	CASSSRGPGRAFDQPQHF
.	TRBV7-9	.	TRBJ1-2	TGTGCCAGCAGCTTAGCGTTAGGGACCCCAGCCTATGGCTACACCTTC	CASSLALGTPAYGYTF
.	TRBV4-2	TRBD1	TRBJ2-1	TGTGCCAGCAGCTTATATACCGGCGGACAGGGGCACAATGAGCAGTTCTTC	CASSLYTGGQGHNEQFF
.	TRBV6-5	TRBD2	TRBJ2-7	TGTGCCAGCAGCATGGGACTAGCGGGGAACTACGAGCAGTACTTC	CASSMGLAGNYEQYF
.	TRBV7-2	.	TRBJ1-5	TGTGCCAGCAGCTTAGCCAGTAACCAGCCCCAGCATTTT	CASSLASNQPQHF
.	TRBV24-1	.	TRBJ2-5	TGTGCCACCAGTGATGGGGGGCAGGGAGGAGAGACCCAGTACTTC	CATSDGGQGGETQYF
.	TRBV6-5	TRBD1	TRBJ2-7	TGTGCCAGTCGACAGGGGCTCCACGAGCAGTACTTC	CASRQGLHEQYF
.	TRBV19	.	TRBJ2-1	TGTGCCAGTAGTTACGGGACTTCGTCAAAGAATGAGCAGTTCTTC	CASSYGTSSKNEQFF
.	TRBV6-5	TRBD1	TRBJ1-5	TGTGCCAGCAGTTCAAGGGACAGGTCCAATCAGCCCCAGCATTTT	CASSSRDRSNQPQHF
.	TRBV28	.	TRBJ2-1	TGTGCCAGCAGTTTAGACTTGGTCAATGAGCAGTTCTTC	CASSLDLVNEQFF
.	TRBV28	.	TRBJ1-2	TGTGCCAGCAGGCCCCCAGCGTATGGCTACACCTTC	CASRPPAYGYTF
.	TRBV10-1	.	TRBJ1-1	TGCGCCAGCAGTGAGTCGGGGAAGGGCACTGAAGCTTTCTTT	CASSESGKGTEAFF
.	TRBV6-5	.	TRBJ2-4	TGTGCCAGCAGTCCAGGGGTAGCCAAAAACATTCAGTACTTC	CASSPGVAKNIQYF
.	TRBV5-8	.	TRBJ2-2	TGTGCCAGCAGCTGGCCCGGTCTTGTCACCGGGGAGCTGTTTTTT	CASSWPGLVTGELFF
.	TRBV7-6	TRBD1	TRBJ1-1	TGTGCCAGCAGCTTAGGGGACAGCGGTTTCAACACTGAAGCTTTCTTT	CASSLGDSGFNTEAFF
.	TRBV4-3	TRBD1	TRBJ2-2	TGCGCCAGCAGCCCCAATGGACAGGAGAACACCGGGGAGCTGTTTTTT	CASSPNGQENTGELFF
once	TRBV11-2	.	TRBJ1-1	TGTGCCAGCAGCCTCCGACCCGCGAGCACTGAAGCTTTCTTT	CASSLRPASTEAFF
.	TRBV10-3	.	TRBJ1-5	TGTGCCACAGGTTCGGGGTTTACCAATCAGCCCCAGCATTTT	CATGSGFTNQPQHF
.	TRBV4-1	TRBD1	TRBJ2-3	TGCGCCAGCAGCCCGGGACAGGGGGCCCTCACAGATACGCAGTATTTT	CASSPGQGALTDTQYF
.	TRBV6-5	.	TRBJ1-2	TGTGCCAGCAGTCCCGGACGGAATGGCTACACCTTC	CASSPGRNGYTF
.	TRBV25-1	.	TRBJ1-5	TGTGCCAGCAGTGAATCGGGGGGTGCTAATCAGCCCCAGCATTTT	CASSESGGANQPQHF
few	TRBV19	.	TRBJ1-4	TGTGCCAGTAGCGACAGGTTTAATGAAAAACTGTTTTTT	CASSDRFNEKLFF
.	TRBV7-9	TRBD1	TRBJ1-6	TGTGCCAGCAGCTCGAGGGCACAGGGGGTGAATTCACCCCTCCACTTT	CASSSRAQGVNSPLHF
.	TRBV19	TRBD1	TRBJ2-3	TGTGCCAGTAGTACTTCCGCAGGGGGCCGGAGAGATACGCAGTATTTT	CASSTSAGGRRDTQYF
.	TRBV19	.	TRBJ2-3	TGTGCCAGTAGTATCTTTAACACAGATACGCAGTATTTT	CASSIFNTDTQYF
.	TRBV10-1	.	TRBJ1-5	TGCGCCAGCAGTCAGGGTTTTAATCAGCCCCAGCATTTT	CASSQGFNQPQHF
.	TRBV6-5	.	TRBJ1-3	TGTGCCAGCAGCACAGGGTATGAGGGAAACACCATATATTTT	CASSTGYEGNTIYF
.	TRBV7-2	TRBD2	TRBJ2-7	TGTGCCAGCAGCTTAGCGAAAAACGTTCTAGCGGCCCTTTTTGAAGAGCAGTACTTC	CASSLAKNVLAALFEEQYF
.	TRBV19	.	TRBJ1-2	TGTGCCAGTAGTATAGATCGACCCTATGGCTACACCTTC	CASSIDRPYGYTF
.	TRBV6-5	.	TRBJ1-2	TGTGCCAGCAGTAACCCAGGGAGGAGTGGCTACACCTTC	CASSNPGRSGYTF
.	TRBV5-6	.	TRBJ1-1	TGTGCCAGCAGCTTGGGGGGGAACACTGAAGCTTTCTTT	CASSLGGNTEAFF
.	TRBV29-1	TRBD2	TRBJ2-7	TGCAGCGTTGCTAGCGGGGGTTCCTACGAGCAGTACTTC	CSVASGGSYEQYF
.	TRBV4-1	.	TRBJ1-2	TGCGCCAGCAGCCAATTGCGGGGGACGGGGCTCTATGGCTACACCTTC	CASSQLRGTGLYGYTF
.	TRBV6-4	.	TRBJ2-3	TGTGCCAGCAGTGACTCGACTGACCCAGATACGCAGTATTTT	CASSDSTDPDTQYF
.	TRBV2	TRBD1	TRBJ1-5	TGTGCCAGCAGTGGGACAGGGCAGAATCAGCCCCAGCATTTT	CASSGTGQNQPQHF
.	TRBV4-1	.	TRBJ2-1	TGCGCCAGCAGCCAAGTTGCAGGGTTCCAGTTCTTC	CASSQVAGFQFF
.	TRBV5-1	TRBD1	TRBJ1-1	TGCGCCAGCAGCACGGGACAGGGTTATGAAGCTTTCTTT	CASSTGQGYEAFF